This TCR beta chain was retrieved from a study of blood T cells in healthy people across ages. This clonotype occurred a few times. Germline lookup yields CDR1 SEHNR and CDR2 FQNEAQ (reference sequence). The ends were cut back, 1 base at V and 5 bases at J, with 8 bases in the middle. This CDR3 region has 13 residues. Through a sample-barcoded 5' primer and a J-beta primer mix, a second PCR was run for roughly 6 to 11 cycles. Each CDR3 protein is one row after TCRdb ran MiXCR on the 5' RACE reads. The sample lists about 840,000 distinct CDR3 sequences, 25% to 30% occurring once. These data were also filed under a second study, of T cells of mothers and their children.

This chain uses TRBV7-9 with TRBJ1-1; weak D call: TRBD1 (5 bases). The TCR sequence derives from a woman aged 40 to 50 in good health. The sequenced sample was blood. CDR3 in DNA: TGTGCCAGCAGCTTAGGGGGGGAGACTGAAGCTTTCTTT. Residues: CASSLGGETEAFF.